These T cell receptor beta chains were read from a single sample in a study of OX40 agonist ivuxolimab in advanced cancers. Using immunoSEQ multiplex PCR, the repertoire was profiled, and TCRdb retains in-frame clones only, with some absent. This sample has about 86,000 clones; approximately 90% occur once, and the top ten carry 1.4% to 1.5%. The sequenced sample was CD4+ or CD8+ T cells sorted from blood, obtained in a trial of the OX40 agonist ivuxolimab. These receptors were obtained from an adult with an advanced solid tumor such as melanoma, head and neck, liver or kidney cancer. The CDR3 runs from the conserved cysteine through the conserved F or W. The order of the fields is J gene, clone size, V gene, D gene, CDR3 DNA, CDR3 protein. A D gene is named only where the DNA matches it firmly. Not all rows give a size; the values are once, few, many and, for expanded clones, a class.

j_call: TRBJ2-3
clone_size: .
v_call: TRBV10-3
d_call: TRBD2
cdr3_nt: TGTGCCATTAATAGCGGGGCCGACATGGATACGCAGTATTTT
cdr3_aa: CAINSGADMDTQYF

j_call: TRBJ1-2
clone_size: .
v_call: TRBV5-1
d_call: .
cdr3_nt: TGCGCCAGCAGCTTGGATACAGGACTGCGCGGCTACACCTTC
cdr3_aa: CASSLDTGLRGYTF

j_call: TRBJ1-2
clone_size: .
v_call: TRBV6-1
d_call: .
cdr3_nt: TGTGCCAGCAGTTTATCGGGCCGCTACACCTTC
cdr3_aa: CASSLSGRYTF

j_call: TRBJ2-7
clone_size: .
v_call: TRBV9
d_call: TRBD1
cdr3_nt: TGTGCCAGCAGCGCCCGGGGACAGGGGTTCAACGAGCAGTACTTC
cdr3_aa: CASSARGQGFNEQYF

j_call: TRBJ2-1
clone_size: .
v_call: TRBV29-1
d_call: .
cdr3_nt: TGCAGTGGGTCAGGTGAGGATGAGCAGTTCTTC
cdr3_aa: CSGSGEDEQFF

j_call: TRBJ1-1
clone_size: .
v_call: TRBV2
d_call: TRBD1
cdr3_nt: TGTGCCGCCACGGGACAGCCGAACACTGAAGCTTTCTTT
cdr3_aa: CAATGQPNTEAFF

j_call: TRBJ2-7
clone_size: .
v_call: TRBV9
d_call: .
cdr3_nt: TGTGCCAGCAGCGTAGACGGGAACTCCTACGAGCAGTACTTC
cdr3_aa: CASSVDGNSYEQYF

j_call: TRBJ1-5
clone_size: once
v_call: TRBV28
d_call: .
cdr3_nt: TGTGCCAGCAGATATTACGCGGGCAGCAATCAGCCCCAGCATTTT
cdr3_aa: CASRYYAGSNQPQHF

j_call: TRBJ1-4
clone_size: .
v_call: TRBV18
d_call: .
cdr3_nt: TGTGCCAGCTCACCACAGGGAGTTAATGAAAAACTGTTTTTT
cdr3_aa: CASSPQGVNEKLFF

j_call: TRBJ2-1
clone_size: .
v_call: TRBV28
d_call: TRBD2
cdr3_nt: TGTGCCAGCAGTCCCGGACTAGCGGGGGGTTCCTACAATGAGCAGTTCTTC
cdr3_aa: CASSPGLAGGSYNEQFF

j_call: TRBJ2-3
clone_size: .
v_call: TRBV7-9
d_call: .
cdr3_nt: TGTGCCAGCAGTAGAATCGAAGAAGATACGCAGTATTTT
cdr3_aa: CASSRIEEDTQYF

j_call: TRBJ1-4
clone_size: .
v_call: TRBV2
d_call: TRBD1
cdr3_nt: TGTGCCAGCAGGACGGACAGGGTTAATGAAAAACTGTTTTTT
cdr3_aa: CASRTDRVNEKLFF

j_call: TRBJ2-7
clone_size: once
v_call: TRBV27
d_call: .
cdr3_nt: TGTGCCAGCAGTTTACCGGGGCGGGTTTACGAGCAGTACTTC
cdr3_aa: CASSLPGRVYEQYF

j_call: TRBJ2-5
clone_size: .
v_call: TRBV15
d_call: .
cdr3_nt: TGTGCCACCAGCTCCCGTGGGGGTAATGAACGGACCCAGTACTTC
cdr3_aa: CATSSRGGNERTQYF

j_call: TRBJ2-3
clone_size: .
v_call: TRBV7-9
d_call: .
cdr3_nt: TGTGCCAGCAGCTTAGGGACTGTGGAGGATTCAGATACGCAGTATTTT
cdr3_aa: CASSLGTVEDSDTQYF

j_call: TRBJ1-6
clone_size: .
v_call: TRBV7-2
d_call: TRBD1
cdr3_nt: TGTGCCAGCAGCCAAGGACAGGGTGTAAATTCACCCCTCCACTTT
cdr3_aa: CASSQGQGVNSPLHF

j_call: TRBJ2-1
clone_size: .
v_call: TRBV30
d_call: TRBD2
cdr3_nt: TGTGCCTGGACTAGCGGGGTGGTCGGGAATGAGCAGTTCTTC
cdr3_aa: CAWTSGVVGNEQFF

j_call: TRBJ2-7
clone_size: few
v_call: TRBV7-2
d_call: TRBD2
cdr3_nt: TGTGCCAGCAGCTCCTTAGCGGGGGGGCCTTACGAGCAGTACTTC
cdr3_aa: CASSSLAGGPYEQYF

j_call: TRBJ1-1
clone_size: .
v_call: TRBV28
d_call: .
cdr3_nt: TGTGCCAGCAGAAGCAGGAACACTGAAGCTTTCTTT
cdr3_aa: CASRSRNTEAFF

j_call: TRBJ2-5
clone_size: .
v_call: TRBV5-4
d_call: TRBD2
cdr3_nt: TGTGCCAGCAGCTTGGGAACTAGCGGGGGATGGCAAGAGACCCAGTACTTC
cdr3_aa: CASSLGTSGGWQETQYF

j_call: TRBJ2-2
clone_size: few
v_call: TRBV19
d_call: TRBD1
cdr3_nt: TGTGCCAGCCAGGACAGGGGGAGGGTGAACACCGGGGAGCTGTTTTTT
cdr3_aa: CASQDRGRVNTGELFF

j_call: TRBJ1-4
clone_size: few
v_call: TRBV19
d_call: .
cdr3_nt: TGTGCCAGTAGTCCGAGACATTCTAATGAAAAACTGTTTTTT
cdr3_aa: CASSPRHSNEKLFF

j_call: TRBJ2-1
clone_size: .
v_call: TRBV2
d_call: .
cdr3_nt: TGTGCCAGCACTATGACAGGAGGTGAGCAGTTCTTC
cdr3_aa: CASTMTGGEQFF